This paragraph covers one TCR beta chain sequence. What it recognizes is unknown. CDR1 is MNHNY and CDR2 is SVGAGI in the germline V gene (reference sequence). The CDR3 is 13 amino acids. TCRdb re-called the 5' RACE reads; every CDR3 protein appears as one record, without DNA. This repertoire comprises 550,000 to 600,000 distinct CDR3 sequences; its ten largest clones make up 3% to 4.5%. The source of the sample is a study of T cells expressing NK-cell markers. Study-level points and caveats: Each of a handful of donors carried dominant NKG2C+ clonotypes accounting for about 1.0-7.0% of CD8+ T cells.

V is TRBV6-6 and J is TRBJ2-5. The material sequenced was blood T cells: a sorted CD56 or NKG2C T cell subset, CD4+ or CD8+ T cells, or bulk PBMC T cells (not recorded which). This TCR was recovered from a man between 18 and 35 years old in good health. This chain's CDR3 is CASSYSRRETQYF.